These T cell receptor beta chains were read from a single sample in a study of blood T cell repertoires in COVID-19. Clones were sequenced by immunoSEQ multiplex PCR, and TCRdb holds only the in-frame ones, with some missing. This table holds some 80,000 clones, 87% found once. The sample taken for sequencing was peripheral blood. All receptors come from a woman aged 45 to 65 with active or convalescent COVID-19. Each CDR3 is given with its conserved first and last residue. Fields, in order: D gene, clone size, CDR3 length, J gene, V gene, CDR3 protein, CDR3 DNA. D genes are given only for firm matches. Expanded clones are given a class, and other clones once, few, many or no size at all.

D: TRBD1
size: .
length: 17
J: TRBJ1-1
V: TRBV10-3
CDR3: CAISESIVGGSNTEAFF
DNA: TGTGCCATCAGTGAGTCGATTGTAGGGGGCTCGAACACTGAAGCTTTCTTT

D: TRBD2
size: .
length: 14
J: TRBJ2-3
V: TRBV30
CDR3: CAWSPTSLTDTQYF
DNA: TGTGCCTGGAGTCCGACTAGCCTCACAGATACGCAGTATTTT

D: .
size: .
length: 16
J: TRBJ2-3
V: TRBV5-1
CDR3: CASSLASAGITDTQYF
DNA: TGCGCCAGCAGCTTGGCCTCAGCAGGGATCACAGATACGCAGTATTTT

D: TRBD2
size: .
length: 16
J: TRBJ2-5
V: TRBV7-3
CDR3: CASSLTSGGLQETQYF
DNA: TGTGCCAGCAGCTTAACCAGCGGGGGGCTCCAAGAGACCCAGTACTTC

D: TRBD1
size: .
length: 15
J: TRBJ1-1
V: TRBV6-1
CDR3: CASSEGDSGNTEAFF
DNA: TGTGCCAGCAGTGAAGGGGACAGCGGAAACACTGAAGCTTTCTTT

D: .
size: .
length: 16
J: TRBJ2-7
V: TRBV4-3
CDR3: CASSQDPGGSSYEQYF
DNA: TGCGCCAGCAGCCAAGATCCAGGAGGAAGCTCCTACGAGCAGTACTTC

D: .
size: once
length: 13
J: TRBJ1-5
V: TRBV6-5
CDR3: CASSEGVNQPQHF
DNA: TGTGCCAGCTCGGAGGGTGTTAATCAGCCCCAGCATTTT

D: .
size: .
length: 12
J: TRBJ1-1
V: TRBV2
CDR3: CASSEGANEAFF
DNA: TGTGCCAGCAGTGAGGGGGCTAATGAAGCTTTCTTT

D: TRBD1
size: .
length: 16
J: TRBJ2-6
V: TRBV7-8
CDR3: CASRRDRHSGANVLTF
DNA: TGTGCCAGCAGACGGGACAGACACTCTGGGGCCAACGTCCTGACTTTC

D: TRBD1
size: .
length: 16
J: TRBJ1-1
V: TRBV11-1
CDR3: CASSWGTGETGTEAFF
DNA: TGTGCCAGCAGCTGGGGGACAGGGGAGACGGGCACTGAAGCTTTCTTT

D: TRBD1
size: .
length: 14
J: TRBJ1-4
V: TRBV5-1
CDR3: CASSWTGANEKLFF
DNA: TGCGCCAGCAGCTGGACAGGGGCTAATGAAAAACTGTTTTTT

D: TRBD1
size: .
length: 16
J: TRBJ1-3
V: TRBV9
CDR3: CASSLTGTGQRNTIYF
DNA: TGTGCCAGCAGCCTCACCGGGACAGGGCAGCGAAACACCATATATTTT

D: .
size: .
length: 14
J: TRBJ1-3
V: TRBV7-2
CDR3: CASSFGGAGNTIYF
DNA: TGTGCCAGCAGCTTTGGAGGGGCCGGAAACACCATATATTTT

D: TRBD1
size: few
length: 15
J: TRBJ1-1
V: TRBV19
CDR3: CASSPQTGGVAEAFF
DNA: TGTGCCAGTAGCCCGCAGACAGGGGGCGTCGCTGAAGCTTTCTTT

D: .
size: .
length: 12
J: TRBJ1-1
V: TRBV5-1
CDR3: CASSLIGGEAFF
DNA: TGCGCCAGCAGCTTGATAGGCGGTGAAGCTTTCTTT

D: TRBD2
size: once
length: 15
J: TRBJ2-1
V: TRBV7-2
CDR3: CASSVPGLVVHEQFF
DNA: TGTGCCAGCAGCGTGCCGGGACTAGTCGTCCATGAGCAGTTCTTC

D: TRBD2
size: .
length: 16
J: TRBJ2-5
V: TRBV11-2
CDR3: CASSPGTSGGVETQYF
DNA: TGTGCCAGCAGCCCGGGGACTAGCGGGGGTGTGGAGACCCAGTACTTC

D: TRBD1
size: once
length: 13
J: TRBJ1-1
V: TRBV12-3/TRBV12-4
CDR3: CASILQGAAEAFF
DNA: TGTGCCAGCATTCTACAGGGGGCCGCTGAAGCTTTCTTT

D: TRBD2
size: .
length: 18
J: TRBJ2-1
V: TRBV5-6
CDR3: CASSFKGLAGGNYNEQFF
DNA: TGTGCCAGCAGCTTTAAAGGGCTAGCGGGGGGAAACTACAATGAGCAGTTCTTC

D: TRBD1
size: once
length: 15
J: TRBJ1-5
V: TRBV11-2
CDR3: CASSTDRGRRQPQHF
DNA: TGTGCCAGCAGCACCGACAGGGGGCGAAGGCAGCCCCAGCATTTT

D: TRBD2
size: .
length: 14
J: TRBJ2-4
V: TRBV7-2
CDR3: CASSLERGGHIQYF
DNA: TGTGCCAGCAGCTTAGAGCGGGGGGGTCACATTCAGTACTTC

D: TRBD1
size: .
length: 14
J: TRBJ1-6
V: TRBV28
CDR3: CASSQRDSRSPLHF
DNA: TGTGCCAGCAGCCAAAGGGACAGTCGATCACCCCTCCACTTT

D: .
size: .
length: 15
J: TRBJ2-5
V: TRBV19
CDR3: CASSIQGGGVETQYF
DNA: TGTGCCAGTAGTATACAGGGGGGTGGTGTCGAGACCCAGTACTTC